Listed below are T cell receptor beta chains from one sample, sequenced in a study of response to subunit inactivated influenza vaccine. TCRdb reprocessed the RT-PCR reads with MiXCR, giving one entry per CDR3 protein. The repertoire holds about 570,000 distinct CDR3 sequences, approximately 11% seen once, with 11% in the top ten. The sample was also linked to a second study, of T cells expressing NK-cell markers.

The sample was PBMCs from blood, taken on the day of vaccination. The receptors stem from a man aged 45-65 years who received an inactivated influenza vaccine. CDR3s include the opening cysteine and the closing phenylalanine or tryptophan. A D gene is named only where the DNA matches it firmly. The size entry is marked missing in some rows and otherwise reads once, few, many or a size class.

j_gene: TRBJ2-7; v_gene: TRBV12-3/TRBV12-4; d_gene: -; abundance: many; CDR3aa: CASSLALKWDEQYF; CDR3nt: TGTGCCAGCAGTTTAGCGCTAAAGTGGGACGAGCAGTACTTC
j_gene: TRBJ1-5; v_gene: TRBV7-2; d_gene: -; abundance: -; CDR3aa: CASSLSWFSNQPQHF; CDR3nt: TGTGCCAGCAGCTTAAGTTGGTTTAGCAATCAGCCCCAGCATTTT
j_gene: TRBJ1-5; v_gene: TRBV4-3; d_gene: -; abundance: -; CDR3aa: CASSQDLLNQPQHF; CDR3nt: TGCGCCAGCAGCCAAGATCTCCTAAATCAGCCCCAGCATTTT
j_gene: TRBJ2-1; v_gene: TRBV6-5; d_gene: -; abundance: -; CDR3aa: CASSYSPGSDEQFF; CDR3nt: TGTGCCAGCAGTTACTCCCCAGGGTCGGATGAGCAGTTCTTC
j_gene: TRBJ1-2; v_gene: TRBV4-3; d_gene: -; abundance: few; CDR3aa: CASSQDMRAWGYTF; CDR3nt: TGCGCCAGCAGCCAAGATATGCGGGCGTGGGGCTACACCTTC
j_gene: TRBJ2-2; v_gene: TRBV28; d_gene: -; abundance: few; CDR3aa: CASSLRGANGELFF; CDR3nt: TGTGCCAGCAGTTTACGGGGGGCTAACGGGGAGCTGTTTTTT
j_gene: TRBJ2-7; v_gene: TRBV6-2/TRBV6-3; d_gene: -; abundance: -; CDR3aa: CASRKTPAYEQYF; CDR3nt: TGTGCCAGCAGAAAGACACCCGCCTACGAGCAGTACTTC
j_gene: TRBJ2-3; v_gene: TRBV28; d_gene: TRBD2; abundance: -; CDR3aa: CASSNGGGVRSTDTQYF; CDR3nt: TGTGCCAGCAGTAACGGCGGGGGGGTCCGAAGCACAGATACGCAGTATTTT
j_gene: TRBJ2-1; v_gene: TRBV20-1; d_gene: TRBD2; abundance: few; CDR3aa: CSARGGTLEQFF; CDR3nt: TGCAGTGCCCGCGGGGGGACCCTGGAGCAGTTCTTC
j_gene: TRBJ2-7; v_gene: TRBV15; d_gene: -; abundance: -; CDR3aa: CATSTEATSSYEQYF; CDR3nt: TGTGCCACCAGCACAGAGGCTACCAGCTCCTACGAGCAGTACTTC
j_gene: TRBJ2-1; v_gene: TRBV24-1; d_gene: TRBD2; abundance: few; CDR3aa: CATSEAGVAKSSYNEQFF; CDR3nt: TGTGCCACCAGTGAGGCGGGAGTTGCCAAAAGCTCCTACAATGAGCAGTTCTTC
j_gene: TRBJ2-3; v_gene: TRBV6-2/TRBV6-3; d_gene: TRBD2; abundance: -; CDR3aa: CASSYRLAGGQTDTQYF; CDR3nt: TGTGCCAGCAGTTACCGCCTAGCGGGGGGCCAAACAGATACGCAGTATTTT
j_gene: TRBJ1-1; v_gene: TRBV25-1; d_gene: -; abundance: -; CDR3aa: CASSPEGWSTEAFF; CDR3nt: TGTGCCAGCAGCCCCGAGGGGTGGAGCACTGAAGCTTTCTTT
j_gene: TRBJ2-7; v_gene: TRBV12-3/TRBV12-4; d_gene: -; abundance: few; CDR3aa: CASKVSYEQYF; CDR3nt: TGTGCCAGCAAGGTCAGCTACGAGCAGTACTTC
j_gene: TRBJ1-5; v_gene: TRBV2; d_gene: TRBD1; abundance: few; CDR3aa: CASSGTGRWWPQHF; CDR3nt: TGTGCCAGCAGCGGGACAGGGCGTTGGTGGCCCCAGCATTTT
j_gene: TRBJ2-3; v_gene: TRBV6-4; d_gene: TRBD2; abundance: few; CDR3aa: CASSELAGGIDTQYF; CDR3nt: TGTGCCAGCAGTGAACTAGCGGGAGGGATAGATACGCAGTATTTT
j_gene: TRBJ2-5; v_gene: TRBV3-1; d_gene: -; abundance: few; CDR3aa: CASSQAADREETQYF; CDR3nt: TGTGCCAGCAGCCAAGCTGCAGATCGTGAGGAGACCCAGTACTTC
j_gene: TRBJ2-1; v_gene: TRBV25-1; d_gene: -; abundance: few; CDR3aa: CASSEFGNEQFF; CDR3nt: TGTGCCAGCAGTGAATTTGGTAATGAGCAGTTCTTC
j_gene: TRBJ2-3; v_gene: TRBV4-3; d_gene: -; abundance: few; CDR3aa: CASSQGHRDSFPGDTQYF; CDR3nt: TGCGCCAGCAGCCAAGGCCATCGGGACTCCTTCCCAGGAGATACGCAGTATTTT
j_gene: TRBJ2-3; v_gene: TRBV5-1; d_gene: -; abundance: few; CDR3aa: CATKWRVFTDTQYF; CDR3nt: TGCGCCACCAAGTGGAGGGTATTCACAGATACGCAGTATTTT
j_gene: TRBJ1-1; v_gene: TRBV29-1; d_gene: -; abundance: many; CDR3aa: CSVDRGSREEAFF; CDR3nt: TGCAGCGTTGATAGGGGTAGCAGGGAAGAAGCTTTCTTT
j_gene: TRBJ2-1; v_gene: TRBV4-3; d_gene: TRBD2; abundance: -; CDR3aa: CASSAQLAGGLREQFF; CDR3nt: TGCGCCAGCAGCGCCCAACTAGCGGGGGGGCTGCGTGAGCAGTTCTTC
j_gene: TRBJ2-1; v_gene: TRBV29-1; d_gene: -; abundance: few; CDR3aa: CSVETGTGDRVSGRPGNEQFF; CDR3nt: TGCAGCGTTGAAACGGGGACAGGGGATAGGGTCAGCGGGAGGCCGGGGAATGAGCAGTTCTTC
j_gene: TRBJ2-7; v_gene: TRBV4-2; d_gene: -; abundance: -; CDR3aa: CASSPTAVEAYEQYF; CDR3nt: TGTGCCAGCAGTCCTACAGCGGTAGAGGCCTACGAGCAGTACTTC
j_gene: TRBJ2-7; v_gene: TRBV20-1; d_gene: TRBD2; abundance: few; CDR3aa: CSARVSPLSGGSYEQYF; CDR3nt: TGCAGTGCTAGGGTCTCGCCACTATCGGGAGGGTCCTACGAGCAGTACTTC
j_gene: TRBJ2-7; v_gene: TRBV15; d_gene: TRBD1; abundance: few; CDR3aa: CATSRERTGSYEQYF; CDR3nt: TGTGCCACCAGCAGAGAAAGGACAGGGTCGTACGAGCAGTACTTC
j_gene: TRBJ2-7; v_gene: TRBV6-5; d_gene: TRBD1; abundance: -; CDR3aa: CASSYSLTGDRLNEQYF; CDR3nt: TGTGCCAGCAGTTACTCCTTGACAGGGGACAGGTTGAACGAGCAGTACTTC
j_gene: TRBJ2-7; v_gene: TRBV5-6; d_gene: -; abundance: -; CDR3aa: CASSLGVADSYEQYF; CDR3nt: TGTGCCAGCAGCTTGGGGGTAGCGGATAGCTACGAGCAGTACTTC
j_gene: TRBJ1-5; v_gene: TRBV12-3/TRBV12-4; d_gene: -; abundance: few; CDR3aa: CASSPKGLLLGQHF; CDR3nt: TGTGCCAGCAGCCCAAAGGGTCTGTTACTTGGCCAGCATTTT
j_gene: TRBJ2-7; v_gene: TRBV12-3/TRBV12-4; d_gene: -; abundance: -; CDR3aa: CASSLGGSEGSYEQYF; CDR3nt: TGTGCCAGCAGTTTGGGGGGCTCCGAGGGATCCTACGAGCAGTACTTC
j_gene: TRBJ1-1; v_gene: TRBV20-1; d_gene: TRBD1; abundance: few; CDR3aa: CSAKTGGQNTEAFF; CDR3nt: TGCAGTGCGAAGACAGGGGGCCAGAACACTGAAGCTTTCTTT
j_gene: TRBJ2-3; v_gene: TRBV20-1; d_gene: -; abundance: -; CDR3aa: CSARPELNTDTQYF; CDR3nt: TGCAGTGCTAGACCCGAGCTCAACACAGATACGCAGTATTTT
j_gene: TRBJ2-7; v_gene: TRBV24-1; d_gene: TRBD2; abundance: few; CDR3aa: CATSDESGGTYEQYF; CDR3nt: TGTGCCACCAGTGACGAGAGCGGGGGGACCTACGAGCAGTACTTC
j_gene: TRBJ2-7; v_gene: TRBV5-6; d_gene: -; abundance: -; CDR3aa: CASMQGPGGEQYF; CDR3nt: TGTGCCAGCATGCAGGGGCCCGGGGGTGAGCAGTACTTC
j_gene: TRBJ2-5; v_gene: TRBV7-6; d_gene: -; abundance: few; CDR3aa: CASTPVQETQYF; CDR3nt: TGTGCCAGTACCCCCGTCCAAGAGACCCAGTACTTC
j_gene: TRBJ1-6; v_gene: TRBV23-1; d_gene: -; abundance: few; CDR3aa: CASSLSKPGRIIQPLHF; CDR3nt: TGCGCCAGCAGTCTGAGCAAGCCGGGACGGATAATTCAACCCCTCCACTTT
j_gene: TRBJ1-1; v_gene: TRBV5-1; d_gene: -; abundance: few; CDR3aa: CASSEPNTEAFF; CDR3nt: TGCGCCAGCAGCGAGCCGAACACTGAAGCTTTCTTT
j_gene: TRBJ2-3; v_gene: TRBV12-3/TRBV12-4; d_gene: -; abundance: few; CDR3aa: CASSRLGKGADTQYF; CDR3nt: TGTGCCAGCAGTCGGCTCGGAAAGGGGGCAGATACGCAGTATTTT
j_gene: TRBJ1-2; v_gene: TRBV12-3/TRBV12-4; d_gene: -; abundance: few; CDR3aa: CASSLPEDYGYTF; CDR3nt: TGTGCCAGCAGTCTCCCCGAGGACTATGGCTACACCTTC
j_gene: TRBJ2-7; v_gene: TRBV27; d_gene: -; abundance: once; CDR3aa: CASSLWGGLYEQYF; CDR3nt: TGTGCCAGCAGTTTGTGGGGGGGCCTCTACGAGCAGTACTTC
j_gene: TRBJ2-3; v_gene: TRBV3-1; d_gene: -; abundance: many; CDR3aa: CASNSEGGTQYF; CDR3nt: TGTGCCAGCAATTCCGAGGGCGGTACGCAGTATTTT
j_gene: TRBJ1-5; v_gene: TRBV20-1; d_gene: -; abundance: few; CDR3aa: CSARGPHHGNQPQHF; CDR3nt: TGCAGTGCTAGAGGTCCGCATCATGGCAATCAGCCCCAGCATTTT
j_gene: TRBJ1-2; v_gene: TRBV29-1; d_gene: -; abundance: many; CDR3aa: CSVDGNYGYTF; CDR3nt: TGCAGCGTTGACGGAAACTATGGCTACACCTTC
j_gene: TRBJ1-2; v_gene: TRBV6-5; d_gene: -; abundance: few; CDR3aa: CASSYSLGSGGYTF; CDR3nt: TGTGCCAGCAGTTACTCGTTGGGGTCCGGTGGCTACACCTTC
j_gene: TRBJ1-5; v_gene: TRBV30; d_gene: -; abundance: few; CDR3aa: CAWSESSFGPQHF; CDR3nt: TGTGCCTGGAGTGAGTCATCATTCGGGCCCCAGCATTTT
j_gene: TRBJ2-5; v_gene: TRBV12-3/TRBV12-4; d_gene: -; abundance: -; CDR3aa: CASSPPYSLLNQETQYF; CDR3nt: TGTGCCAGCAGTCCACCCTACTCACTCCTGAACCAAGAGACCCAGTACTTC